This T cell receptor (beta chain) was recovered during a study of shared clonotypes between healthy human individuals. CD8 cells classed as naive were CD45RO-negative and positively selected for CCR7, excluding terminally differentiated effector memory CD45RA+ cells. Turning to this clone: At the DNA level, this CDR3 is encoded by other sequences in the same sample as well.

For sorted subsets, about 190 ng DNA per replicate equaled some 27,000 T cell genomes. Some clones are missing from TCRdb's copy, which holds only in-frame ones; the method was immunoSEQ multiplex PCR. The sample has about 2 million clones; about 95% are singletons. CDR1 and CDR2 (germline): MGHRA, YSYEKL. V dropped 4 bases and J dropped 4; count of bases not matched to a gene: 5. The CDR3 runs 14 residues. The sample comprised naive CD8+ T cells sorted from blood. This chain joins TRBV4-1 and TRBJ2-7, with 9 bases identical to TRBD1. This clonotype originated in a man in his late teens or twenties in good health. CDR3 residues: CASSPRQGEYEQYF. CDR3 bases: TGCGCCAGCAGCCCTCGACAGGGGGAATACGAGCAGTACTTC.